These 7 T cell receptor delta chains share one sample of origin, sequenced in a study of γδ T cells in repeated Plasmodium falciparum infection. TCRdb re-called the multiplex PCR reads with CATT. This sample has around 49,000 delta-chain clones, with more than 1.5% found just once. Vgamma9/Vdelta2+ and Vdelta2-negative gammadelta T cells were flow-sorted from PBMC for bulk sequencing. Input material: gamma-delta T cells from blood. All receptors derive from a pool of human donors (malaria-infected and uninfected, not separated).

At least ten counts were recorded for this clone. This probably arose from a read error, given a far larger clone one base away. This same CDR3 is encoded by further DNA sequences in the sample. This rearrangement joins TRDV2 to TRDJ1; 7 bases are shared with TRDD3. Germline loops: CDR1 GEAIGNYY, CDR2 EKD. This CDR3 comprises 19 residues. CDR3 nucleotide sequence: TGTGCCTGTGACACATTGCGTGGGGGACACCCTTTCGAGCCCGACAAACTCATCTTT. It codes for CACDTLRGGHPFEPDKLIF.

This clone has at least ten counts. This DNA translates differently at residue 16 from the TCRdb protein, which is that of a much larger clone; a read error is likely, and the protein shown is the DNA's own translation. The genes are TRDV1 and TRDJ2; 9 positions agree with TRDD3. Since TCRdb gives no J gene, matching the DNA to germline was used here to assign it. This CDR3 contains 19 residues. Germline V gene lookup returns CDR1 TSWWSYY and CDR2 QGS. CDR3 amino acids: CALFPTVGGYLALTARLFF. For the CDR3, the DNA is TGTGCTCTTTTTCCTACTGTTGGGGGATATTTAGCCTTGACAGCACGACTCTTCTTT.

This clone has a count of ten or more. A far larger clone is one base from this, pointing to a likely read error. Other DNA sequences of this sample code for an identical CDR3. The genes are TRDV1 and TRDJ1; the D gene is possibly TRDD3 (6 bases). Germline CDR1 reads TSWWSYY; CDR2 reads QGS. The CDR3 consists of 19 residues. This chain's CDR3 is CALGEGAGARRGYTDKLIF. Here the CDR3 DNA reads TGTGCTCTCGGGGAAGGCGCTGGGGCCCGGAGAGGGTACACCGATAAACTCATCTTT.

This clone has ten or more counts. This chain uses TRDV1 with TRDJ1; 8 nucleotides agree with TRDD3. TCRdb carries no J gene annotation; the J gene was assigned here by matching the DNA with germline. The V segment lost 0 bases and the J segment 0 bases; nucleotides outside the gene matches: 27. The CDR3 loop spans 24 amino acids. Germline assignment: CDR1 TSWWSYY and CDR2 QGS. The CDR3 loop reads CALGELASLFYWGSRGVYTDKLIF. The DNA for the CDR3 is TGTGCTCTTGGGGAACTTGCCTCCCTCTTTTACTGGGGGTCCCGGGGGGTGTACACCGATAAACTCATCTTT.

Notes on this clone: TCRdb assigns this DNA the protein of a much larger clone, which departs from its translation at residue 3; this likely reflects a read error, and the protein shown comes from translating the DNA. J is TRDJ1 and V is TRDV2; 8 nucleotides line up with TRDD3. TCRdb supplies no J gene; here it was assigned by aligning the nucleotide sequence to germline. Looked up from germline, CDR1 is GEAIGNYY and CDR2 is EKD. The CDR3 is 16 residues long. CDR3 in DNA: TGTGCCAGTGAAGGGCTTGGGGGATTAAATGGCGATAAACTCATCTTT. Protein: CASEGLGGLNGDKLIF.

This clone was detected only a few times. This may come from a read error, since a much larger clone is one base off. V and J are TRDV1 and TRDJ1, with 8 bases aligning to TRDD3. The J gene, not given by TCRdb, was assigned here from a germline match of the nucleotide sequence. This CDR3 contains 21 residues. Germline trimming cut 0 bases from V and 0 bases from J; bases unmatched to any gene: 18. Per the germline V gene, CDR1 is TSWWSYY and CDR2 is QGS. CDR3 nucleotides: TGTGCTCTTGGGGAACTAAGGAGGAGATACTGGGGGGTGGTGTACACCGATAAACTCATCTTT. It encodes CALGELRRRYWGVVYTDKLIF.

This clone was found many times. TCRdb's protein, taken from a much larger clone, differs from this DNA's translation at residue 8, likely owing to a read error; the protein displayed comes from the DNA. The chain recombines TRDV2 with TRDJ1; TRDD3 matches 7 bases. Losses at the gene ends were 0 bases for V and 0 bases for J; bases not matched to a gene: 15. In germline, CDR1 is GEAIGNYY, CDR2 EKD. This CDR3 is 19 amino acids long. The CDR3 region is CACDTVGRIRRHHTDKLIF. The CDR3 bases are TGTGCCTGTGACACCGTAGGGAGGATACGCCGGCACCACACCGATAAACTCATCTTT.